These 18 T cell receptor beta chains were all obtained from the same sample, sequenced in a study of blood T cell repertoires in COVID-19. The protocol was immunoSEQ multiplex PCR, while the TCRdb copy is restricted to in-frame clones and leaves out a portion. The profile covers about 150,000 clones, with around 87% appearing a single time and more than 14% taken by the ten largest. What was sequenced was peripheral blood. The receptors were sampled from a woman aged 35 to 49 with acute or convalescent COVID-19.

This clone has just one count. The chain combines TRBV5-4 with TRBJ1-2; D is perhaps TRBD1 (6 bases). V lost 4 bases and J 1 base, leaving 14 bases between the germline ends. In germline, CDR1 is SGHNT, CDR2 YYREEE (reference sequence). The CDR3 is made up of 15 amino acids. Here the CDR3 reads CASSVQGNRNYGYTF. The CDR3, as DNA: TGTGCCAGCAGCGTACAGGGTAACCGTAACTATGGCTACACCTTC. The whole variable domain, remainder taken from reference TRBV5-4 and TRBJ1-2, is ETGVTQSPTHLIKTRGQQVTLRCSSQSGHNTVSWYQQALGQGPQFIFQYYREEENGRGNFPPRFSGLQFPNYSSELNVNALELDDSALYLCASSVQGNRNYGYTFGSGTRLTVV.

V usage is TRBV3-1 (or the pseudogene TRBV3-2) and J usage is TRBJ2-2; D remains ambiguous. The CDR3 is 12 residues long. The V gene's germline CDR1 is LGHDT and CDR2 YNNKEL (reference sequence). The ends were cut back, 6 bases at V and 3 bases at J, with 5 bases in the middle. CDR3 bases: TGTGCCAGCAGAACAGACACCGGGGAGCTGTTTTTT. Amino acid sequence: CASRTDTGELFF.

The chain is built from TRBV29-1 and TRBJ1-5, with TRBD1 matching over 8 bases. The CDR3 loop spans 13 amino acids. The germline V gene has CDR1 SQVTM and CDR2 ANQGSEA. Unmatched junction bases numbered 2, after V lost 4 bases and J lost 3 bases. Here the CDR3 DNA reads TGCAGCGTTGCAGGGGGCGTCAATCAGCCCCAGCATTTT. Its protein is CSVAGGVNQPQHF.

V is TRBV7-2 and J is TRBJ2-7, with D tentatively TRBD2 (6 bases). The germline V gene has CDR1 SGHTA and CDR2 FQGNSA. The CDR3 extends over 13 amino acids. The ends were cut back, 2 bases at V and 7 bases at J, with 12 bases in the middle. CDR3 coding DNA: TGTGCCAGCAGCTTATCCGGGAGAGGGGAGCAGTACTTC. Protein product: CASSLSGRGEQYF.

The CDR3 loop reads CASSLTGRSYNEQFF. Here the CDR3 DNA reads TGTGCCAGCAGCTTGACAGGGCGCTCCTACAATGAGCAGTTCTTC. J is TRBJ2-1 and V is TRBV11-1; TRBD1 aligns across 7 bases. Germline lookup yields CDR1 SGHAT and CDR2 FQDESV (reference sequence). CDR3 size: 15 residues. The V and J ends lost 3 bases and 0 bases, in that order; junction bases with no gene match: 2.

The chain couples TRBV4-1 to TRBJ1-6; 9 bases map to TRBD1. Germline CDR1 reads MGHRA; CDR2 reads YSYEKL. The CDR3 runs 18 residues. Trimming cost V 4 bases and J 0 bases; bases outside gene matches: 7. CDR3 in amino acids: CASSLDRGKSSYNSPLHF. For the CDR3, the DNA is TGCGCCAGCAGCCTGGACAGGGGAAAAAGCTCCTATAATTCACCCCTCCACTTT.

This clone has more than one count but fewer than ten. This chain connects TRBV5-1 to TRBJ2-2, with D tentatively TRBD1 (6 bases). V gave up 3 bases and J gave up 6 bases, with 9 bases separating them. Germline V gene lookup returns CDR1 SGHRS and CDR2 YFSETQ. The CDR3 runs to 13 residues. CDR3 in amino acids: CASSYGQPGELFF. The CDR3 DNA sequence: TGCGCCAGCAGCTATGGACAGCCCGGGGAGCTGTTTTTT.

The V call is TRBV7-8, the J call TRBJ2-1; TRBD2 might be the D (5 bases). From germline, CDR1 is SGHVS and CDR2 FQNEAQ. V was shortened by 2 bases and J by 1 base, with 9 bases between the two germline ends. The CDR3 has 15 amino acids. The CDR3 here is CASSLRRESYNEQFF. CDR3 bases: TGTGCCAGCAGCTTACGAAGGGAGTCCTACAATGAGCAGTTCTTC.

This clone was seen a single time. CDR3 coding DNA: TGTGCCAGCACCGGACTAGCGGGAGCAGCTCGGACGCAGTATTTT. Amino acid sequence: CASTGLAGAARTQYF. The genes are TRBV7-6 and TRBJ2-3, with TRBD2 identical over 13 bases. The CDR3 contains 15 residues. Germline lookup yields CDR1 SGHVS and CDR2 FNYEAQ. V shed 7 bases and J 9 bases; nucleotides not matched to a gene: 10. Filled out from reference TRBV7-6 and TRBJ2-3, the complete variable domain reads GAGVSQSPRYKVTKRGQDVALRCDPISGHVSLYWYRQALGQGPEFLTYFNYEAQQDKSGLPNDRFSAERPEGSISTLTIQRTEQRDSAMYRCASTGLAGAARTQYFGPGTRLTVL.

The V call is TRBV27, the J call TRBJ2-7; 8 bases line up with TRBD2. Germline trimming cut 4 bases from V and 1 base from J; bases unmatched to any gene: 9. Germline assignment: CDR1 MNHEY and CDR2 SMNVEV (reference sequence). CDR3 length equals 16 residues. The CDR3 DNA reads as TGTGCCAGCAGTTCCTTAATAGCGGGATTGTCCTACGAGCAGTACTTC. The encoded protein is CASSSLIAGLSYEQYF.

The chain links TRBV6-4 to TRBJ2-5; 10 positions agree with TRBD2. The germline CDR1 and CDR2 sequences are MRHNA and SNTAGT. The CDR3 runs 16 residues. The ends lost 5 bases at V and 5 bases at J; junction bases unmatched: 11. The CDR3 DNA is TGTGCCAGCAGTCCCACCAGCGGGAGGGCCCGGGAGACCCAGTACTTC. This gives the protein CASSPTSGRARETQYF.

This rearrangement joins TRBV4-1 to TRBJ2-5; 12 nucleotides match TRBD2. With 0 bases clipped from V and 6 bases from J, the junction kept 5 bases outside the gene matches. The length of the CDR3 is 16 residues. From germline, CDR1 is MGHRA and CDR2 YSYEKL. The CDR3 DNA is TGCGCCAGCAGCCAAGACTTTACTAGCGGGGGGAAGACCCAGTACTTC. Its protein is CASSQDFTSGGKTQYF.

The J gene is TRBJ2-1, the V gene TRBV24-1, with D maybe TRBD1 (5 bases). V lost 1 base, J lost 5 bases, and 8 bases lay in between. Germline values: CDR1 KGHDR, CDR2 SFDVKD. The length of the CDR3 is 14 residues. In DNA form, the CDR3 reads TGTGCCACCAGTGATTTTGACAGAAACAATGAGCAGTTCTTC. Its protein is CATSDFDRNNEQFF.

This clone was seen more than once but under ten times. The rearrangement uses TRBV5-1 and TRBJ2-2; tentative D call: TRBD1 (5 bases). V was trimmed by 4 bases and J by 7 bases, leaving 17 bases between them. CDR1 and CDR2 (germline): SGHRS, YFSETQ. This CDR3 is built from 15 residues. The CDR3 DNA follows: TGCGCCAGCAGCCTAAGACAGACCGCAGGCGGGGAGCTGTTTTTT. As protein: CASSLRQTAGGELFF.

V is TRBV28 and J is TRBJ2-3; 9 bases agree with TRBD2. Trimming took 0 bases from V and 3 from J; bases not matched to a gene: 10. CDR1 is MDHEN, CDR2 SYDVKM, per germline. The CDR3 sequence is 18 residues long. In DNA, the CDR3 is TGTGCCAGCAGTTTATGGGCTAGCGGGGATCCGGAGACAGATACGCAGTATTTT. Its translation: CASSLWASGDPETDTQYF.

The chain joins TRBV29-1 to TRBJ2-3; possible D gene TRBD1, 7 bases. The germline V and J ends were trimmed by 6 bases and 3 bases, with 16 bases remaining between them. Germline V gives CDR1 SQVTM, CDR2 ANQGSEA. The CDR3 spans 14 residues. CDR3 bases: TGCAGCGTCAACGGAGGGGGCATGACAGATACGCAGTATTTT. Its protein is CSVNGGGMTDTQYF.

CDR3 nucleotide sequence: TGTGCCAGCAGCTCCATTGTCCGGGGACTAGCGGGGCGTAATGAGCAGTTCTTC. Its translation: CASSSIVRGLAGRNEQFF. This chain uses TRBV11-2 with TRBJ2-1, with 13 bases matching TRBD2. The CDR3 runs 18 residues. Germline-derived CDR1 and CDR2 are SGHAT and FQNNGV. Germline trimming cut 4 bases from V and 7 bases from J; bases unmatched to any gene: 13.

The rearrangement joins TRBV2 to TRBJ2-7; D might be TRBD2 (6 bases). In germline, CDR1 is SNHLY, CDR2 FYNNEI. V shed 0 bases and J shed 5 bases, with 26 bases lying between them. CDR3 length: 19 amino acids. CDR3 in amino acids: CASSEAPYSITGDKNEQYF. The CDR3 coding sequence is TGTGCCAGCAGTGAAGCGCCATACTCTATAACGGGGGATAAAAACGAGCAGTACTTC.